These 17 T cell receptor beta chains share one sample of origin, sequenced in a study of molecular identifiers for immune sequencing clone quantification (dated by TCRdb to the late 2010s). The protocol used for the library was PCR. For sequencing, an Illumina HiSeq 4000 was employed. The public reads were reanalyzed by TCRdb: fastp trimming at Q25, MiXCR alignment, in-frame beta chains only. Each entry merges the rows of one CDR3 protein and shows their most common DNA and genes. For this sample the table gives roughly 71,000 distinct CDR3 sequences, of which around 18% were detected only once. Roughly 1.4% of the sample rests with the top ten. Material: naive CD8+ T cells from blood, with Jurkat cell RNA spiked in. Reading the label with the study, this specimen's cell subset or site is: FACS-sorted CD8+CD4-CCR7+CD45RA+ naive T cells. These receptors came from a human donor in good health. Some libraries in this study had Jurkat cell RNA spiked in.

In this sample, this clonotype turned up many times. The rearrangement joins TRBV15 to TRBJ2-7; perhaps TRBD1 as D (6 bases). CDR1 and CDR2 (germline): LNHNV, YYDKDF (reference sequence). The CDR3 consists of 16 residues. Trimming pared 8 bases from V and 5 bases from J, leaving 25 bases between. The CDR3 sequence is CATSTIPGTGLHEQYF. In DNA, the CDR3 is TGTGCCACCTCGACCATTCCGGGCACAGGGTTACACGAGCAGTACTTC.

This clonotype was seen many times. CDR3 nucleotides: TGTGCCAGCAGCGGGGGACAGGGGGCCTCAAACTATGGCTACACCTTC. It translates to CASSGGQGASNYGYTF. This chain connects TRBV7-9 to TRBJ1-2, with 12 bases fitting TRBD1. The CDR3 length is 16 residues. J was trimmed by 2 bases and V by 5 bases; bases with no gene match: 6. Germline V CDR1 and CDR2: SEHNR, FQNEAQ (reference sequence).

This clonotype was counted only a few times. CDR3 sequence (DNA): TGTGCCAGCAGCCTCGGGACTCTCTACGAGCAGTACTTC. It translates to CASSLGTLYEQYF. The rearrangement joins TRBV5-6 to TRBJ2-7, with D perhaps matching TRBD2 (6 bases). The V and J ends lost 4 bases and 3 bases respectively, with 11 bases between them. This CDR3 is 13 amino acids long. Germline V CDR1 and CDR2: SGHDT, YYEEEE.

Many counts were recorded for this clonotype. This chain links TRBV6-5 with TRBJ2-6; D is unclear. V lost 2 bases and J 1 base, leaving 9 bases between the germline ends. Germline V gives CDR1 MNHEY, CDR2 SVGAGI. CDR3 length: 16 amino acids. The CDR3 DNA reads TGTGCCAGCAGTTACGGCCTACCTTCTGGGGCCAACGTCCTGACTTTC. It encodes CASSYGLPSGANVLTF.

Many counts were recorded for this clonotype. V and J are TRBV6-4 and TRBJ2-2, with 7 bases lining up with TRBD2. The germline V gene encodes CDR1 MRHNA and CDR2 SNTAGT. CDR3 length: 16 amino acids. J lost 4 bases, V lost 5 bases, and 10 bases had no gene match. The CDR3: CASSPSGIRPTGELFF. CDR3 bases: TGTGCCAGCAGTCCTAGCGGAATAAGACCCACCGGGGAGCTGTTTTTT.

This clonotype was counted only a few times. The chain carries TRBV5-1 and TRBJ2-7; D is perhaps TRBD1 (5 bases). The CDR3 is made up of 15 amino acids. V was shortened by 2 bases and J by 3 bases, with 15 bases between the two germline ends. Germline CDR1 SGHRS, CDR2 YFSETQ. The CDR3 sequence: CASSLRMDKFYEQYF. In DNA form, the CDR3 reads TGCGCCAGCAGCTTAAGAATGGACAAGTTCTACGAGCAGTACTTC.

This clonotype was counted a few times. It may be a read error: a sequence one base away is much more abundant. This chain links TRBV6-1 with TRBJ2-3, with 9 nucleotides matching TRBD2. The CDR3 extends over 15 amino acids. Trimming took 3 bases from V and 2 from J; bases not matched to a gene: 3. CDR1 and CDR2 from the germline V gene are MNHNS and SASEGT. This CDR3 is CASSEEREVTDTQYF. In DNA, the CDR3 is TGTGCCAGCAGTGAGGAGCGGGAGGTCACAGATACGCAGTATTTT.

V usage is TRBV4-1 and J usage is TRBJ1-6; D unclear. From germline, CDR1 is MGHRA and CDR2 YSYEKL. This CDR3 region has 14 residues. V lost 4 bases, J lost 7 bases, and 11 bases lay in between. The CDR3 protein is CASSLLTANSPLHF. CDR3 bases: TGCGCCAGCAGCCTTTTAACAGCGAATTCACCCCTCCACTTT.

The chain combines TRBV11-3 with TRBJ2-6; D is unclear. There are 15 residues in the CDR3. Germline CDR1 SGHNT, CDR2 YENEEA. V was pared by 4 bases and J by 1 base, with 8 bases between. The CDR3 DNA sequence: TGTGCCAGCAGCTCAGTGAGTTCTGGGGCCAACGTCCTGACTTTC. Protein sequence: CASSSVSSGANVLTF.

This clonotype has ten or more counts. The chain is built from TRBV7-9 and TRBJ2-7, with D perhaps matching TRBD1 or TRBD2 (5 bases each). The CDR3 runs to 14 residues. Trimming removed 1 base at V and 4 bases at J, with 11 bases between. The germline gives CDR1 SEHNR, CDR2 FQNEAQ (reference sequence). The CDR3 DNA reads as TGTGCCAGCAGCTTAGGGGGACCTGAATACGAGCAGTACTTC. It translates to CASSLGGPEYEQYF.

Details on this clonotype: Likely a read error: the CDR3 ends without its conserved phenylalanine or tryptophan. The genes are TRBV12-3 or TRBV12-4 and TRBJ2-7; TRBD2 aligns across 14 bases. V gave up 6 bases and J gave up 7 bases; unmatched junction bases: 8. The CDR3 length is 15 residues. The CDR3 DNA follows: TGTGCCAGCAGGGGACTAGCGGGAGAAGGAAGGGAGCAGTACCTC. It specifies CASRGLAGEGREQYL.

As concerns this clonotype: A single base separates this from a much larger clone, so it may be a read error. The CDR3 DNA follows: TGTGCCAGCAGTGAATTAAGGGAGGGGGCTGAAGCTCTCTTT. Amino acids: CASSELREGAEALF. V and J are TRBV25-1 and TRBJ1-1; 7 bases line up with TRBD1. Germline CDR1 MGHDK, CDR2 SYGVNS. This CDR3 has 14 residues.

This clonotype was seen more than once but under ten times. CDR3 DNA sequence: TGTGCCAGCAGTTTACTGACAGGCTACGAGCAGTACTTC. It encodes CASSLLTGYEQYF. The chain employs TRBV27 and TRBJ2-7; tentative D call: TRBD1 (6 bases). The CDR3 has 13 residues. Trimming pared 2 bases from V and 3 bases from J, leaving 8 bases between. Germline assignment: CDR1 MNHEY and CDR2 SMNVEV (reference sequence).

This clonotype was observed many times. The chain recombines TRBV19 with TRBJ2-2, with D possibly being TRBD1 (5 bases). This CDR3 is 16 amino acids long. Trimming left V 3 bases short and J 0 bases short, with 11 bases between. The germline V gene encodes CDR1 LNHDA and CDR2 SQIVND (reference sequence). The chain's CDR3 is CASSIRPGTNTGELFF. Here the CDR3 DNA reads TGTGCCAGTAGTATCCGCCCAGGGACGAACACCGGGGAGCTGTTTTTT.

This clonotype was found many times. The chain joins TRBV30 to TRBJ2-2; 9 bases fit TRBD1. This CDR3 comprises 14 residues. Germline assignment: CDR1 GTSNPN and CDR2 SVGIG (reference sequence). The V gene end was trimmed by 6 bases and the J gene end by 8 bases; junction bases not matched to a gene: 10. CDR3 nucleotides: TGTGCCTGCAGGGACAGGGACGTGATTGGGGAGCTGTTTTTT. This gives the protein CACRDRDVIGELFF.

This clonotype was observed many times. The rearrangement uses TRBV30 and TRBJ2-3, with TRBD2 matching 10 bases. In germline, CDR1 is GTSNPN, CDR2 SVGIG (reference sequence). Trimming cost V 5 bases and J 1 base; bases outside gene matches: 9. There are 16 residues in the CDR3. The CDR3 protein is CAWLRRAGGGTDTQYF. The CDR3 DNA reads as TGTGCCTGGCTCCGAAGAGCGGGAGGGGGCACAGATACGCAGTATTTT.

This clonotype appeared a few times. The V call is TRBV12-3 or TRBV12-4, the J call TRBJ1-4, with TRBD1 as a possible D gene (6 bases). V gave up 3 bases and J gave up 6 bases, with 14 bases separating them. The length of the CDR3 is 15 residues. The CDR3 sequence is CASSLMGGWDEKLFF. The DNA of the CDR3 is TGTGCCAGCAGTTTGATGGGGGGCTGGGATGAAAAACTGTTTTTT.